This T cell receptor (beta chain) was retrieved from a study of T cells in Graves' hyperthyroidism and ophthalmopathy. The overall study: Before treatment of any kind, peripheral blood was taken at initial diagnosis.

Turning to this clonotype: The antigen is not known.

Study conclusions and caveats: Most thyroid-expanded clonotypes above 0.001 were also found in blood.

A Clinical Activity Score of at least 3, a NOSPECS grade of at least 4 and a duration under 3 months were recorded in the ophthalmopathy patients. The PBMCs were sourced from fresh peripheral blood (about 9.7 ml). Using RNA transcripts as the source, TCR beta CDR3 regions were amplified. In the first-round RT-PCR of the TCR CDR3, the HTBI primer set was used. TCRdb independently ran MiXCR on the multiplex PCR reads; one entry per CDR3 protein. The sample consists of 490,000 or so distinct CDR3 sequences, 16% of them appearing once. This clonotype was sampled from a woman aged 25 to 39 with Graves' ophthalmopathy. The specimen was blood.

For the CDR3, the DNA is TGTGCCAGCAGCCGACCACCGACCTACGAGCAGTACTTC. It translates to CASSRPPTYEQYF. The rearrangement links TRBV5-5 to TRBJ2-7, with D unresolved. Trimming pared 4 bases from V and 2 bases from J, leaving 10 bases between. Germline loops: CDR1 SGHKS, CDR2 YYEKEE (reference sequence). CDR3 length equals 13 residues.